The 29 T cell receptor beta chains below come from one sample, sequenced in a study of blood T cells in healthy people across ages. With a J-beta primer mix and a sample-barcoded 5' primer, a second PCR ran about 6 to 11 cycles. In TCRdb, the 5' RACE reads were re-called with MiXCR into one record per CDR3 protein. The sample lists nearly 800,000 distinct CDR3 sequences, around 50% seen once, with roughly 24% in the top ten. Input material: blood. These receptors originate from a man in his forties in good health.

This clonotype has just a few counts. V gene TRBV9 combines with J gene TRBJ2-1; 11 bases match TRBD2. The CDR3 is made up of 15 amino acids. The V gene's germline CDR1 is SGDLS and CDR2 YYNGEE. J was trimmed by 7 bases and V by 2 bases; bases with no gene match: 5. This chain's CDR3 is CASSVVAGGPNEQFF. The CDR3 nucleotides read TGTGCCAGCAGCGTGGTAGCGGGAGGGCCTAATGAGCAGTTCTTC.

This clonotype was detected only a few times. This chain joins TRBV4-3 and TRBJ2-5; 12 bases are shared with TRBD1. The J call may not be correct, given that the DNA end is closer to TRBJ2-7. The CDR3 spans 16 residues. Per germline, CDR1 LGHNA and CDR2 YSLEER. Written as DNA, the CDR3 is TGCGCCAGCAGCGAAGGGGACAGGGGGCTTCTCGACGAGCAGTACTTC. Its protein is CASSEGDRGLLDEQYF.

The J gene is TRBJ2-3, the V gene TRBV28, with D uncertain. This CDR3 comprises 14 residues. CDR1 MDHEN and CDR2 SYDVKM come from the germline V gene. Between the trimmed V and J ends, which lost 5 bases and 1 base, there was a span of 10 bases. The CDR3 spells CASSGQEGTDTQYF. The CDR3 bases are TGTGCCAGCAGTGGTCAGGAAGGCACAGATACGCAGTATTTT.

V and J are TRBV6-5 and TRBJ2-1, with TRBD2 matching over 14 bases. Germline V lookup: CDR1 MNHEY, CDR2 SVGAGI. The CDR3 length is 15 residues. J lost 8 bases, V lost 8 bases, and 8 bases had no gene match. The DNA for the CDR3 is TGTGCCAGCCGACTAGCGGGAGGGCCCTCGCATGAGCAGTTCTTC. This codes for CASRLAGGPSHEQFF.

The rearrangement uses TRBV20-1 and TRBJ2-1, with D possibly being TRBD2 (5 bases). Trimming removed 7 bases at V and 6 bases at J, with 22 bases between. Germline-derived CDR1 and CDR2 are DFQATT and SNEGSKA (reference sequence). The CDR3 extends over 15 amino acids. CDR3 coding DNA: TGCAGTGTCCGAACGGGAAGGGAAGGGAGCAATGAGCAGTTCTTC. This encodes CSVRTGREGSNEQFF.

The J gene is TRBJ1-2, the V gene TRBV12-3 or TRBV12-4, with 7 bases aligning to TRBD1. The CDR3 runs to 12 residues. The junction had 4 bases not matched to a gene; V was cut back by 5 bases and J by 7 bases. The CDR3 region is CASSHRGSGYTF. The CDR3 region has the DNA TGTGCCAGCAGTCACAGGGGTTCTGGCTACACCTTC.

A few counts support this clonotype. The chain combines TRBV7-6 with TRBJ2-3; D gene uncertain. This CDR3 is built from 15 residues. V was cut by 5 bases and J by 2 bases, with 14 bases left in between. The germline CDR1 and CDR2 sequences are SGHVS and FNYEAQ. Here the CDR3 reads CASSPSRADTDTQYF. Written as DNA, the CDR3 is TGTGCCAGCAGCCCCAGTCGTGCAGACACAGATACGCAGTATTTT.

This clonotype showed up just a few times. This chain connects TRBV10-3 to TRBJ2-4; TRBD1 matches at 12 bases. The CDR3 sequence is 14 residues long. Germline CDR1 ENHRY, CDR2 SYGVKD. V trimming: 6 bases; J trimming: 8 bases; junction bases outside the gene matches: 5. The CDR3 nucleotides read TGTGCCATCAGGGGGACAGGGGGCTCGGACATTCAGTACTTC. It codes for CAIRGTGGSDIQYF.

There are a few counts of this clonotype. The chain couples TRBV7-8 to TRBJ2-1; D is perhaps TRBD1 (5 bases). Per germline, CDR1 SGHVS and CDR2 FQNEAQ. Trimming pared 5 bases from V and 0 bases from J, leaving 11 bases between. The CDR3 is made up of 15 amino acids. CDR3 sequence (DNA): TGTGCCAGCAGCATTCAGGGTTCCTCCTACAATGAGCAGTTCTTC. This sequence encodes CASSIQGSSYNEQFF. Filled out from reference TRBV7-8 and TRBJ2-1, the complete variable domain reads GAGVSQSPRYKVAKRGQDVALRCDPISGHVSLFWYQQALGQGPEFLTYFQNEAQLDKSGLPSDRFFAERPEGSVSTLKIQRTQQEDSAVYLCASSIQGSSYNEQFFGPGTRLTVL.

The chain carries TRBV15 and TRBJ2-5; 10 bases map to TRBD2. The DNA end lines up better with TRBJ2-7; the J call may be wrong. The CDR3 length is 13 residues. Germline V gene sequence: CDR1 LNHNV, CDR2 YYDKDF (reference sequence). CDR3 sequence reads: CATEGLAIGEQYF. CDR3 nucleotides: TGTGCCACCGAGGGACTAGCGATAGGCGAGCAGTACTTC.

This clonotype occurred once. The CDR3 region is CASSSGRPNEKLFF. The CDR3, as DNA: TGTGCCAGCAGCTCCGGACGGCCAAATGAAAAACTGTTTTTT. This chain connects TRBV7-6 to TRBJ1-4; no firm D call. V lost 4 bases, J lost 5 bases, and 11 bases lay in between. The V gene's germline CDR1 is SGHVS and CDR2 FNYEAQ. CDR3 length: 14 amino acids.

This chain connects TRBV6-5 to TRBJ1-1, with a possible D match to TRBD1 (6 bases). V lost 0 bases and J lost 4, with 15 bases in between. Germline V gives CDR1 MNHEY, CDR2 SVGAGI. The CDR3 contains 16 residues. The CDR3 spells CASSYSGGGSGTEAFF. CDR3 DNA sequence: TGTGCCAGCAGTTACTCTGGGGGCGGTTCGGGCACTGAAGCTTTCTTT.

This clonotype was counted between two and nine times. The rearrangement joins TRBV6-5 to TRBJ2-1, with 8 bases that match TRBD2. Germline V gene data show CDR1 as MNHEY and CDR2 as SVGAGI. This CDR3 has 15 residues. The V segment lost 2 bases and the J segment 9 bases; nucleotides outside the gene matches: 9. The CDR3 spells CASSYGGGGMIEQFF. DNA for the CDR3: TGTGCCAGCAGTTACGGGGGCGGGGGGATGATTGAGCAGTTCTTC.

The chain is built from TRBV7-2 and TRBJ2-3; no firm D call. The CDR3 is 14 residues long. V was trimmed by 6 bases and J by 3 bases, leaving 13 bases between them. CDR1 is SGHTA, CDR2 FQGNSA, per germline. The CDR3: CASSIDGPTDTQYF. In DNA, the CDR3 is TGTGCCAGCAGTATCGACGGTCCGACAGATACGCAGTATTTT. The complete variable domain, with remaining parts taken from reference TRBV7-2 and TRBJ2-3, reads GAGVSQSPSNKVTEKGKDVELRCDPISGHTALYWYRQSLGQGLEFLIYFQGNSAPDKSGLPSDRFSAERTGGSVSTLTIQRTQQEDSAVYLCASSIDGPTDTQYFGPGTRLTVL.

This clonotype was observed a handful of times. DNA for the CDR3: TGTGCCAGCAGCCAAGCAAGCGGACTAGTCACAGATACGCAGTATTTT. Translating gives CASSQASGLVTDTQYF. The rearrangement links TRBV4-2 to TRBJ2-3; 7 bases map to TRBD2. J lost 2 bases, V lost 1 base, and 6 bases had no gene match. CDR3 length: 16 residues. CDR1 LGHNA and CDR2 YNFKEQ come from the germline V gene.

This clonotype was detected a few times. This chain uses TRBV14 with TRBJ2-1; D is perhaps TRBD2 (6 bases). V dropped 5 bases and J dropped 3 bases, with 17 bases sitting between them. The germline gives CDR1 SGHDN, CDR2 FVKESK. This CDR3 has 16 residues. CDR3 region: CASSGPGVADYNEQFF. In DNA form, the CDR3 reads TGTGCCAGCAGCGGGCCGGGGGTCGCAGACTACAATGAGCAGTTCTTC.

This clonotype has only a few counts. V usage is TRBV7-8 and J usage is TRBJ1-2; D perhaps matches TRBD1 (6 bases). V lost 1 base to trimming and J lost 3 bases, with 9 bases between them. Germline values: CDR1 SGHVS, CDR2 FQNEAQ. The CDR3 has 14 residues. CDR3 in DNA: TGTGCCAGCAGCTTAGGTCCAGGGGACTATGGCTACACCTTC. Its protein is CASSLGPGDYGYTF.

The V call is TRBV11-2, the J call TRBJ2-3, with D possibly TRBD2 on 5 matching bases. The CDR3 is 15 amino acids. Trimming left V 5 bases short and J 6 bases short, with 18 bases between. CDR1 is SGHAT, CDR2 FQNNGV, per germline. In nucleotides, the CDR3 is TGTGCCAGCAGCCAGTCATTAGCGCCGGTGGATACGCAGTATTTT. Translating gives CASSQSLAPVDTQYF.

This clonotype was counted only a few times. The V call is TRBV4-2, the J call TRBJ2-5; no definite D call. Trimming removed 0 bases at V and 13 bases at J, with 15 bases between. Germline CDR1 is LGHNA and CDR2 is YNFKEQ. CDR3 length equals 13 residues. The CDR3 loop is CASSQDRTVEVYF. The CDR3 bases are TGTGCCAGCAGCCAAGATCGTACGGTGGAAGTGTACTTC.

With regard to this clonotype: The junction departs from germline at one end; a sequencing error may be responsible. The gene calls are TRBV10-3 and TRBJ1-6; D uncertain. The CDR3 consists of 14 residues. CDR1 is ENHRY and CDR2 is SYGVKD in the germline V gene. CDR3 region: CAISESLTNSLLHF. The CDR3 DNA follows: TGTGCCATCAGTGAGTCACTGACGAATTCACTCCTCCACTTT.

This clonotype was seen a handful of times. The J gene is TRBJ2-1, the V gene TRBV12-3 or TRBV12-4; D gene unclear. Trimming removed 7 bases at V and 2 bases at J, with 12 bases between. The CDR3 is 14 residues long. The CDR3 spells CASKVGGPYNEQFF. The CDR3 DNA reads TGTGCCAGCAAAGTGGGTGGCCCCTACAATGAGCAGTTCTTC.

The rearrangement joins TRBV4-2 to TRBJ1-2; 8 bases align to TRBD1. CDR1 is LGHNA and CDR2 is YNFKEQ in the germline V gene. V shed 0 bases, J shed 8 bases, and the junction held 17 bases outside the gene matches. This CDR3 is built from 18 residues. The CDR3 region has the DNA TGTGCCAGCAGCCAAGACCTGGGGCAGGGGGCGCTTGGGTTAGGCTACACCTTC. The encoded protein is CASSQDLGQGALGLGYTF.

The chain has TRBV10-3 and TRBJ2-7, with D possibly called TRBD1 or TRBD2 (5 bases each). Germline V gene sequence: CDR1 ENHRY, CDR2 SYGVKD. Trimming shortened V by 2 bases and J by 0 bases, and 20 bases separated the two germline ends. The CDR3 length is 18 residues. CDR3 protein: CAISEGTGAQSSSYEQYF. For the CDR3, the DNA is TGTGCCATCAGTGAGGGGACCGGCGCCCAATCAAGCTCCTACGAGCAGTACTTC.

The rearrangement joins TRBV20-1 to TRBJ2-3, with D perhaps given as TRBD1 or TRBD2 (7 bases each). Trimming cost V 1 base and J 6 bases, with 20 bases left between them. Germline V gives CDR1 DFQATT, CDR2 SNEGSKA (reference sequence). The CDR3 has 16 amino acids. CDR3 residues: CSARVPAGGAPDTQYF. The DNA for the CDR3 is TGCAGTGCTAGAGTCCCGGCAGGGGGGGCCCCCGATACGCAGTATTTT.

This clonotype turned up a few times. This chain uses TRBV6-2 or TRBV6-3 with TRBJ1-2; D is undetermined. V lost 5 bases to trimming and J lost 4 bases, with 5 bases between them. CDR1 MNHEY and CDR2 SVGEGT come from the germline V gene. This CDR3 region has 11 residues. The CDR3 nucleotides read TGTGCCAGCAGTGACCCCTATGGCTACACCTTC. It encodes CASSDPYGYTF.

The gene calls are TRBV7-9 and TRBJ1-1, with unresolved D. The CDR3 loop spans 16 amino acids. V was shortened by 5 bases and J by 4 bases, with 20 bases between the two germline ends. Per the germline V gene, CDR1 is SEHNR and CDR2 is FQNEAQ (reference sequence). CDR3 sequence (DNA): TGTGCCAGCAGCCCGGGGATCTGGAGAGCAAGCACTGAAGCTTTCTTT. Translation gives CASSPGIWRASTEAFF.

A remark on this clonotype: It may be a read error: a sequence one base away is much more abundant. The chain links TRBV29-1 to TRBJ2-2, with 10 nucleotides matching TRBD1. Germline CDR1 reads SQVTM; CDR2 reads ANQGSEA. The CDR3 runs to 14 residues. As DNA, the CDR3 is TGCAGCGGAAGGACAGGGGGAAACACCAGGGAGCTGTTTTTT. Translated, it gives CSGRTGGNTRELFF.

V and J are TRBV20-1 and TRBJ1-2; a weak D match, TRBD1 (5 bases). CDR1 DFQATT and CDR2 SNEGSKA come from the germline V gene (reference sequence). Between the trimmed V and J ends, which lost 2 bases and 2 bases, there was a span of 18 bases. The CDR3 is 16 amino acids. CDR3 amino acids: CSARTPGDVGNYGYTF. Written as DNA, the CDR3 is TGCAGTGCTAGAACACCCGGGGACGTAGGAAACTATGGCTACACCTTC.

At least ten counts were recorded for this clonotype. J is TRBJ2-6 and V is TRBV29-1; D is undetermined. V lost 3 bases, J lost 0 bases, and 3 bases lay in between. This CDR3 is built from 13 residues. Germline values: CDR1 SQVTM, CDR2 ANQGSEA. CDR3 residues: CSVEVSGANVLTF. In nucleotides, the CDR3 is TGCAGCGTTGAGGTCTCTGGGGCCAACGTCCTGACTTTC.